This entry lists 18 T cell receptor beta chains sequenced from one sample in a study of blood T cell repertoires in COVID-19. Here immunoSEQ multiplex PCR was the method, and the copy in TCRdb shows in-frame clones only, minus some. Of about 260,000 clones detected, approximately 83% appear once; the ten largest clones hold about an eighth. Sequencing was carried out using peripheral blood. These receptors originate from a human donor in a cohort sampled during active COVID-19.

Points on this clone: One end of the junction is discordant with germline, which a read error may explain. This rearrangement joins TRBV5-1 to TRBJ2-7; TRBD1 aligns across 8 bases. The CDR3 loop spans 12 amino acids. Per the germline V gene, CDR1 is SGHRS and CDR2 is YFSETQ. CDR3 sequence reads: CASSHPGTGLHF. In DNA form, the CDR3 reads TGCGCCAGCAGCCACCCCGGGACAGGTCTACACTTC.

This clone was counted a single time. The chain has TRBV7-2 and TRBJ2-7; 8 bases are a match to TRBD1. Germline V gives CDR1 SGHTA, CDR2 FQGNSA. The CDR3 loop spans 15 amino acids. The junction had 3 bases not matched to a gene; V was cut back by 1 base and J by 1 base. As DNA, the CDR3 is TGTGCCAGCAGCTTAGGAACAGGGGGGTCCTACGAGCAGTACTTC. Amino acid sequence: CASSLGTGGSYEQYF.

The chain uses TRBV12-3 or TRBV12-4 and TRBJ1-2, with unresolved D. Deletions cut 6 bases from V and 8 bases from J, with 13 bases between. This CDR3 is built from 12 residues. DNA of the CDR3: TGTGCCAGCAGCTCCCAAACGAGCGGCTACACCTTC. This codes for CASSSQTSGYTF.

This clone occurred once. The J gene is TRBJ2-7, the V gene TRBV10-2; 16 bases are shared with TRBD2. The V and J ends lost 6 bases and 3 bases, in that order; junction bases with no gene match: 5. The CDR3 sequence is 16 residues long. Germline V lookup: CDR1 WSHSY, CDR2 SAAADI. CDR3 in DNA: TGCGCCAGCAGCGGGACTAGCGGGAGGGCCGACTACGAGCAGTACTTC. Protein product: CASSGTSGRADYEQYF.

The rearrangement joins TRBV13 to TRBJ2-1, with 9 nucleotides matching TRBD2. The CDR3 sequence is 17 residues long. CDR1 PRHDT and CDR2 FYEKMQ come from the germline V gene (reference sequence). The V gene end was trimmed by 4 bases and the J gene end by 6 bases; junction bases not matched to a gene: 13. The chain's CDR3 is CASSSLGSGRFSNEQFF. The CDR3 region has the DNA TGTGCCAGCAGCTCCCTGGGAAGCGGGAGGTTCTCCAATGAGCAGTTCTTC.

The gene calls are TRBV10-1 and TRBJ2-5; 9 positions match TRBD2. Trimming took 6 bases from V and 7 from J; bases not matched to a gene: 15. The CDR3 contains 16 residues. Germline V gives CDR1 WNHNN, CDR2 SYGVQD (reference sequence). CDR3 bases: TGCGCCAGCAGAAGACCGAGCTCGCGGGAGGGGGGGACCCAGTACTTC. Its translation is CASRRPSSREGGTQYF.

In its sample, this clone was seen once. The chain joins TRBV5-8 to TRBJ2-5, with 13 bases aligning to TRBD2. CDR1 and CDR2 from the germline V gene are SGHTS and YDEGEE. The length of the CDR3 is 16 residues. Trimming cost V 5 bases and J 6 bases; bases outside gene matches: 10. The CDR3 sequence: CASSHGLAGAFQTQYF. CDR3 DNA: TGTGCCAGCAGTCACGGACTAGCGGGAGCATTCCAGACCCAGTACTTC. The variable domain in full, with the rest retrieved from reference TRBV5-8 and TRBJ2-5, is EAGVTQSPTHLIKTRGQQATLRCSPISGHTSVYWYQQALGLGLQFLLWYDEGEERNRGNFPPRFSGRQFPNYSSELNVNALELEDSALYLCASSHGLAGAFQTQYFGPGTRLLVL.

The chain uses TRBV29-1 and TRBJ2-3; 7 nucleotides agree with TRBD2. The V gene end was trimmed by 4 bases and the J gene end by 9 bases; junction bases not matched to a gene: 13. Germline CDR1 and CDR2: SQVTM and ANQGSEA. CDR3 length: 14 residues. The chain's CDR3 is CSVVGGSRGKTQYF. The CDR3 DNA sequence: TGCAGCGTTGTTGGCGGGAGTAGGGGCAAAACGCAGTATTTT.

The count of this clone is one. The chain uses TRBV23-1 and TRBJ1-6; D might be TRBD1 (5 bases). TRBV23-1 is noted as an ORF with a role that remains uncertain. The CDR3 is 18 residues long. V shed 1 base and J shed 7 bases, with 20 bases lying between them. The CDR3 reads CASSQCNSKGAQNSPLHF. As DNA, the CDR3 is TGCGCCAGCAGTCAATGCAACTCCAAAGGGGCGCAGAATTCACCCCTCCACTTT.

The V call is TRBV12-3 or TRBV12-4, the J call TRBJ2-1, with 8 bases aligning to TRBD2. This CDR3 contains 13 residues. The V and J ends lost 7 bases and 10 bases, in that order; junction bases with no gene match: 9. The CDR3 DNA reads TGTGCCAGCACCGACGGGGGGGGTGACGAGCAGTTCTTC. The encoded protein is CASTDGGGDEQFF.

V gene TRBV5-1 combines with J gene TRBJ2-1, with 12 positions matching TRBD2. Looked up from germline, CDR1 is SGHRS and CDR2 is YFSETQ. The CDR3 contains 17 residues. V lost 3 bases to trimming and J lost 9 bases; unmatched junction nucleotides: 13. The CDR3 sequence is CASSWGVLASGRVEQFF. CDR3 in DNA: TGCGCCAGCAGCTGGGGTGTTTTGGCTAGCGGGAGGGTTGAGCAGTTCTTC.

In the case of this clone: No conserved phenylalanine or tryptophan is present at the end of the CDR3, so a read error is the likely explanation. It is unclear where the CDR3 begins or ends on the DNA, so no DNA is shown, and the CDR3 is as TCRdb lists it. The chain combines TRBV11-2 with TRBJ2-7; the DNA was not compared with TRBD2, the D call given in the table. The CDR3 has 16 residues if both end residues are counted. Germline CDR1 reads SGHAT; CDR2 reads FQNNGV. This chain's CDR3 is CASSLAGAGGPRGLSC.

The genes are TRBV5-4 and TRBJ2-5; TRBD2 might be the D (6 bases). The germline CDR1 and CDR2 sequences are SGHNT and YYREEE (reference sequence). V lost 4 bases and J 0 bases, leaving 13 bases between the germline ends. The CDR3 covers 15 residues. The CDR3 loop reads CASSQGWGDQETQYF. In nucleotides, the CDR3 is TGTGCCAGCAGCCAAGGTTGGGGGGACCAAGAGACCCAGTACTTC.

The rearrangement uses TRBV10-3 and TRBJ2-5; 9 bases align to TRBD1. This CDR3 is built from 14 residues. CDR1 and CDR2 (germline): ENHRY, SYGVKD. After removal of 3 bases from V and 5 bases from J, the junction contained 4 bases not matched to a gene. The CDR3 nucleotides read TGTGCCATCAGTGATGGACAGGGGACCGAGACCCAGTACTTC. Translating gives CAISDGQGTETQYF.

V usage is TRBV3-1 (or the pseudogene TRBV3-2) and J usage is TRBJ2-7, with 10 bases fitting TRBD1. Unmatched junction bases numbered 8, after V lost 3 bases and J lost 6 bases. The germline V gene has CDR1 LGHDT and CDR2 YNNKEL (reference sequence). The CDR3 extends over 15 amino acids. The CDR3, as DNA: TGTGCCAGCAGCCACCGGGACAGGGGACGTGCCGAGCAGTACTTC. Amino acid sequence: CASSHRDRGRAEQYF.

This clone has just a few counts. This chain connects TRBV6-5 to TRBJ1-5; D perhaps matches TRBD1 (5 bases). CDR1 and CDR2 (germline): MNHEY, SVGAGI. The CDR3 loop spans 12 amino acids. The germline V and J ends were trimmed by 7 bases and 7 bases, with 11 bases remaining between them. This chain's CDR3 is CASTGGEQPQHF. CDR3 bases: TGTGCCAGCACGGGGGGTGAGCAGCCCCAGCATTTT.

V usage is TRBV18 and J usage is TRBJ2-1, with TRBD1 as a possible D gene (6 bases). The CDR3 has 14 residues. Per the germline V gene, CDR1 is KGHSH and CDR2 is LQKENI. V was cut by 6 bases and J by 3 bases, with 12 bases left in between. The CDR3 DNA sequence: TGTGCCAGCTCCCCTCAACAGGGCTACAATGAGCAGTTCTTC. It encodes CASSPQQGYNEQFF. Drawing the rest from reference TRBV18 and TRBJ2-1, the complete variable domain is NAGVMQNPRHLVRRRGQEARLRCSPMKGHSHVYWYRQLPEEGLKFMVYLQKENIIDESGMPKERFSAEFPKEGPSILRIQQVVRGDSAAYFCASSPQQGYNEQFFGPGTRLTVL.

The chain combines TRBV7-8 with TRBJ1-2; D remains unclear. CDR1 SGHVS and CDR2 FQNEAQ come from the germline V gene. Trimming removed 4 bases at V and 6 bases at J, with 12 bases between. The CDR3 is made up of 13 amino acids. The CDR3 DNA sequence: TGTGCCAGCAGCTCCCGAAGCGGGGATGGCTACACCTTC. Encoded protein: CASSSRSGDGYTF.